Listed below are T cell receptor beta chains from one sample, sequenced in a study of T cell responses to AZD1222 COVID-19 vaccine. Only in-frame clones appear in the TCRdb table, and some are missing; sequencing was by immunoSEQ multiplex PCR. The sample lists some 110,000 clones, around 89% seen once, with roughly 7.1% in the top ten. This sample comprised peripheral blood, obtained 28 days after the second AZD1222 dose. The receptor set was obtained from an adult who received the AZD1222 COVID-19 vaccine. Both conserved end residues are part of each CDR3. Fields, in order: D gene, clone size, V gene, J gene, CDR3 protein, CDR3 DNA. D genes are given only for firm matches. Expanded clones are given a class, and other clones once, few, many or no size at all.

>TRBD1|.|TRBV18|TRBJ2-7
CASSEGQHYEQYF
TGTGCCAGCTCAGAGGGACAGCACTACGAGCAGTACTTC
>TRBD2|.|TRBV19|TRBJ2-1
CASSMLAGGTYNEQFF
TGTGCCAGTAGTATGTTAGCGGGAGGGACCTACAATGAGCAGTTCTTC
>.|.|TRBV12-3/TRBV12-4|TRBJ1-3
CASSLGGGQHPF
TGTGCCAGCAGTTTAGGGGGCGGCCAGCATCCTTTT
>TRBD2|.|TRBV9|TRBJ2-3
CASSVVAGGPTDTQYF
TGTGCCAGCAGCGTTGTAGCGGGAGGACCCACAGATACGCAGTATTTT
>TRBD2|.|TRBV6-5|TRBJ2-1
CASSYSAGGAGFF
TGTGCCAGCAGTTACTCCGCCGGGGGAGCGGGATTCTTC
>.|.|TRBV27|TRBJ1-1
CASNKFSGSGAFF
TGTGCCAGCAATAAATTTAGCGGGTCCGGAGCTTTCTTT
>.|.|TRBV6-6|TRBJ2-7
CASSQPRGSYEQYF
TGTGCCAGCAGTCAACCACGGGGGTCTTACGAGCAGTACTTC
>.|.|TRBV6-1|TRBJ2-2
CASSEWVSGELFF
TGTGCCAGCAGTGAATGGGTTTCCGGGGAGCTGTTTTTT
>TRBD1|.|TRBV19|TRBJ1-3
CASSITGTGDFTIYF
TGTGCCAGTAGTATAACCGGGACAGGGGATTTCACCATATATTTT
>TRBD1|once|TRBV5-6|TRBJ1-5
CASSTGTVVEPQHF
TGTGCCAGCAGCACCGGGACAGTTGTCGAGCCCCAGCATTTT
>TRBD2|.|TRBV5-4|TRBJ2-2
CASGSAGATGELFF
TGTGCCAGCGGTTCCGCGGGAGCCACCGGGGAGCTGTTTTTT
>TRBD1|.|TRBV5-1|TRBJ1-4
CASSLDRTEKLFF
TGCGCCAGCAGCCTGGACAGGACGGAAAAACTGTTTTTT
>.|once|TRBV4-3|TRBJ2-5
CASSQHLSRQQETQYF
TGCGCCAGCAGCCAACACCTTTCGAGACAGCAAGAGACCCAGTACTTC
>.|.|TRBV19|TRBJ1-1
CASIPRTQARTEAFF
TGTGCCAGTATCCCCAGGACCCAAGCGCGCACTGAAGCTTTCTTT
>.|.|TRBV7-9|TRBJ1-2
CASRKVGNYGYTF
TGTGCCAGCAGGAAGGTCGGTAACTATGGCTACACCTTC
>.|.|TRBV4-1|TRBJ2-1
CASSPNQDTYNEQFF
TGCGCCAGCAGCCCCAACCAGGACACATACAATGAGCAGTTCTTC
>.|.|TRBV11-2|TRBJ2-3
CASSFWGSSSTDTQYF
TGTGCCAGCAGCTTCTGGGGCAGTTCTAGCACAGATACGCAGTATTTT
>TRBD2|.|TRBV4-3|TRBJ2-2
CASSPHPASGSGELFF
TGCGCCAGCAGCCCCCACCCAGCTAGCGGGTCTGGGGAGCTGTTTTTT
>.|.|TRBV5-4|TRBJ2-7
CASSGRASYEQYF
TGTGCCAGCAGCGGAAGGGCCTCCTACGAGCAGTACTTC
>.|.|TRBV18|TRBJ2-7
CASSPEQGAYEQYF
TGTGCCAGCTCACCAGAACAGGGAGCCTACGAGCAGTACTTC
>.|.|TRBV4-1|TRBJ1-2
CASSQDSDSYGYTF
TGCGCCAGCAGCCAAGATAGCGACAGCTATGGCTACACCTTC
>TRBD1|.|TRBV13|TRBJ1-1
CASSPGQETEAFF
TGTGCCAGCAGCCCCGGACAGGAGACTGAAGCTTTCTTT
>.|.|TRBV27|TRBJ2-5
CASSFLAEETQYF
TGTGCCAGCAGTTTCTTAGCGGAAGAGACCCAGTACTTC
>.|.|TRBV5-1|TRBJ2-3
CARPGTGHMDTQYF
TGCGCCAGGCCGGGGACGGGACATATGGATACGCAGTATTTT
>.|.|TRBV2|TRBJ2-6
CASSDRRLGAGANVLTF
TGTGCCAGCAGTGACAGAAGGCTTGGCGCTGGGGCCAACGTCCTGACTTTC
>.|few|TRBV7-3|TRBJ1-4
CASSLAGVDGEKLFF
TGTGCCAGCAGCTTAGCCGGGGTGGACGGTGAAAAACTGTTTTTT
>.|.|TRBV10-1|TRBJ2-7
CASSAGGDEQYF
TGCGCCAGCAGTGCGGGTGGAGACGAGCAGTACTTC
>.|.|TRBV6-2/TRBV6-3|TRBJ2-1
CASSYSLRNEQFF
TGTGCCAGCAGTTACTCGCTTCGGAATGAGCAGTTCTTC
>.|.|TRBV6-1|TRBJ2-5
CASSERGVGETQYF
TGTGCCAGCAGTGAACGAGGGGTCGGAGAGACCCAGTACTTC
>TRBD2|.|TRBV11-2|TRBJ2-1
CASGLAGGRGGNEQFF
TGTGCCAGCGGACTAGCGGGGGGCCGGGGCGGCAATGAGCAGTTCTTC
>.|.|TRBV6-2/TRBV6-3|TRBJ2-7
CASSKSLGPEQYF
TGTGCCAGCAGTAAGTCGTTGGGACCCGAGCAGTACTTC
>.|.|TRBV5-1|TRBJ2-1
CASKEGDNEQFF
TGCGCCAGCAAGGAGGGAGACAATGAGCAGTTCTTC
>.|.|TRBV5-1|TRBJ2-7
CASSLDLGASSYEQYF
TGCGCCAGCAGCTTGGATCTGGGGGCAAGCTCCTACGAGCAGTACTTC
>.|.|TRBV9|TRBJ1-1
CASSPGTEAFF
TGTGCCAGCAGCCCCGGCACTGAAGCTTTCTTT